The 29 T cell receptor beta chains in this list originate from one sample, sequenced in a study of blood T cell repertoires in COVID-19 (dated by TCRdb to 2020 to 2022). Library construction relied on the immunoSEQ multiplex PCR assay. The clones in this table, taken by TCRdb from immuneACCESS, are in-frame only. Not every clone is retained; where verified, under half of the shortfall comes from an unresolved V gene, and the cause of the rest is unknown. Present in this sample are about 150,000 clones, 80% to 90% of which were seen just once. The top ten clones comprise less than 4% of the sample. The sample comprised peripheral blood. The receptors were sampled from a woman aged 60-70 years with active COVID-19.

The chain is built from TRBV7-9 and TRBJ1-3, with a weak D call TRBD1 (5 bases). With 7 bases removed from V and 2 bases from J, the gap between germline ends came to 15 bases. CDR1 SEHNR and CDR2 FQNEAQ come from the germline V gene (reference sequence). This CDR3 region has 15 residues. The CDR3 sequence: CASIMSGGAGNTIYF. The CDR3 DNA sequence: TGTGCCAGCATCATGAGCGGGGGGGCTGGAAACACCATATATTTT. The whole variable domain, remainder taken from reference TRBV7-9 and TRBJ1-3, is DTGVSQNPRHKITKRGQNVTFRCDPISEHNRLYWYRQTLGQGPEFLTYFQNEAQLEKSRLLSDRFSAERPKGSFSTLEIQRTEQGDSAMYLCASIMSGGAGNTIYFGEGSWLTVV.

This clone was recorded once. The chain carries TRBV10-3 and TRBJ2-7, with 7 bases aligning to TRBD1. Trimming took 2 bases from V and 2 from J; bases not matched to a gene: 6. Germline V gene sequence: CDR1 ENHRY, CDR2 SYGVKD. The CDR3 length is 15 residues. CDR3 region: CAISEPGQPAYEQYF. Written as DNA, the CDR3 is TGTGCCATCAGTGAGCCGGGACAGCCCGCCTACGAGCAGTACTTC.

V usage is TRBV27 and J usage is TRBJ1-1, with a tentative D call TRBD1 (5 bases). CDR1 MNHEY and CDR2 SMNVEV come from the germline V gene (reference sequence). Trimming shortened V by 5 bases and J by 3 bases, and 10 bases separated the two germline ends. The CDR3 totals 13 residues. The CDR3 DNA sequence: TGTGCCAGCAGTATGGGCAGGGACACTGAAGCTTTCTTT. This encodes CASSMGRDTEAFF.

The sample holds one count of this clone. The chain carries TRBV6-5 and TRBJ2-3, with 8 bases aligning to TRBD2. Trimming cost V 5 bases and J 2 bases; bases outside gene matches: 3. Germline CDR1 MNHEY, CDR2 SVGAGI. The CDR3 runs 14 residues. This CDR3 reads CASSPSGFTDTQYF. CDR3 sequence (DNA): TGTGCCAGCAGTCCTAGCGGGTTCACAGATACGCAGTATTTT.

This rearrangement joins TRBV5-5 to TRBJ1-3, with D possibly TRBD1 on 6 matching bases. Germline V gives CDR1 SGHKS, CDR2 YYEKEE (reference sequence). Deletions cut 0 bases from V and 4 bases from J, with 14 bases between. This CDR3 has 16 amino acids. CDR3 amino acids: CASSLGAGEAGNTIYF. The CDR3 DNA sequence: TGTGCCAGCAGCTTGGGGGCAGGGGAAGCGGGAAACACCATATATTTT.

This chain joins TRBV7-2 and TRBJ2-1; maybe TRBD1 (5 bases). The germline gives CDR1 SGHTA, CDR2 FQGNSA. The CDR3 has 12 amino acids. Trimming shortened V by 4 bases and J by 9 bases, and 10 bases separated the two germline ends. This chain's CDR3 is CASSSGPGEQFF. The CDR3 nucleotides are TGTGCCAGCAGCTCAGGGCCGGGTGAGCAGTTCTTC.

This chain links TRBV5-6 with TRBJ2-2; no firm D call. V lost 5 bases to trimming and J lost 7 bases, with 9 bases between them. The CDR3 totals 12 residues. Germline values: CDR1 SGHDT, CDR2 YYEEEE. CDR3 amino acids: CASRNQDGELFF. The CDR3, as DNA: TGTGCCAGCAGAAATCAGGACGGGGAGCTGTTTTTT.

Here the CDR3 DNA reads TGCGCCAGCAGCCTTAACAGGAAGTCAAATACGCAGTATTTT. It specifies CASSLNRKSNTQYF. V and J are TRBV4-3 and TRBJ2-3; perhaps TRBD1 as D (5 bases). The CDR3 is 14 residues long. V was pared by 4 bases and J by 7 bases, with 15 bases between. Germline assignment: CDR1 LGHNA and CDR2 YSLEER.

The chain couples TRBV2 to TRBJ2-6; no definite D call. Looked up from germline, CDR1 is SNHLY and CDR2 is FYNNEI. CDR3 length: 17 amino acids. V lost 4 bases and J lost 4, with 17 bases in between. CDR3 bases: TGTGCCAGCAGTGTAATAGCTGGTAGCTCCGGGGCCAACGTCCTGACTTTC. As protein: CASSVIAGSSGANVLTF.

V usage is TRBV28 and J usage is TRBJ1-5; D perhaps matches TRBD1 (5 bases). V shed 5 bases and J shed 4 bases, with 9 bases lying between them. CDR3 length: 13 residues. Germline CDR1 MDHEN, CDR2 SYDVKM. DNA for the CDR3: TGTGCCAGCAGTCGGGACTATAATCAGCCCCAGCATTTT. It encodes CASSRDYNQPQHF.

The chain is built from TRBV28 and TRBJ1-6; D is possibly TRBD1 (6 bases). Per the germline V gene, CDR1 is MDHEN and CDR2 is SYDVKM. The CDR3 length is 14 residues. The ends were cut back, 4 bases at V and 7 bases at J, with 11 bases in the middle. The DNA for the CDR3 is TGTGCCAGCAGTTCGCCGGGACACAATTCACCCCTCCACTTT. It encodes CASSSPGHNSPLHF.

The chain has TRBV29-1 and TRBJ2-7, with 10 bases that match TRBD1. The J segment lost 2 bases and the V segment lost 2 bases, leaving 6 bases of the junction unmatched. The CDR3 contains 15 residues. Germline V gene lookup returns CDR1 SQVTM and CDR2 ANQGSEA. Here the CDR3 DNA reads TGCAGCGTTGAATCCGGGACAGGGGTGACCTACGAGCAGTACTTC. Translated, it gives CSVESGTGVTYEQYF.

This sequence joins TRBV27 and TRBJ2-1; 8 bases are a match to TRBD1. Germline V CDR1 and CDR2: MNHEY, SMNVEV (reference sequence). The CDR3 sequence is 13 residues long. The J segment lost 6 bases and the V segment lost 5 bases, leaving 3 bases of the junction unmatched. DNA for the CDR3: TGTGCCAGCAGTCTTACAGGGGGCAATGAGCAGTTCTTC. Translating gives CASSLTGGNEQFF.

The J gene is TRBJ2-2, the V gene TRBV7-8; 10 bases fit TRBD2. Trimming at V came to 6 bases and at J to 5 bases, leaving 9 bases not matched to a gene. This CDR3 is built from 16 residues. From germline, CDR1 is SGHVS and CDR2 FQNEAQ. DNA for the CDR3: TGTGCCAGCAGTTCTTTAGCGGGGGGCGGTACCGGGGAGCTGTTTTTT. It codes for CASSSLAGGGTGELFF. The full variable domain, in which reference TRBV7-8 and TRBJ2-2 provide the parts outside the CDR3, is GAGVSQSPRYKVAKRGQDVALRCDPISGHVSLFWYQQALGQGPEFLTYFQNEAQLDKSGLPSDRFFAERPEGSVSTLKIQRTQQEDSAVYLCASSSLAGGGTGELFFGEGSRLTVL.

V usage is TRBV19 and J usage is TRBJ1-1; D not certain. V lost 2 bases and J 1 base, leaving 8 bases between the germline ends. CDR3 length: 14 amino acids. The germline gives CDR1 LNHDA, CDR2 SQIVND (reference sequence). CDR3 residues: CASSIPQKNTEAFF. The DNA of the CDR3 is TGTGCCAGTAGTATACCCCAAAAGAACACTGAAGCTTTCTTT.

The rearrangement uses TRBV3-1 (or the pseudogene TRBV3-2) and TRBJ2-7; D may be TRBD2 (6 bases). The CDR3 has 14 amino acids. Germline V gene lookup returns CDR1 LGHDT and CDR2 YNNKEL (reference sequence). V lost 4 bases and J 3 bases, leaving 13 bases between the germline ends. In DNA, the CDR3 is TGTGCCAGCAGCCGAGGGACTTACAGCTACGAGCAGTACTTC. This codes for CASSRGTYSYEQYF.

The V gene is TRBV4-1, the J gene TRBJ1-1, with TRBD1 matching over 7 bases. The CDR3 contains 17 residues. Trimming took 1 base from V and 0 from J; bases not matched to a gene: 8. Germline CDR1 is MGHRA and CDR2 is YSYEKL. CDR3 in amino acids: CASSQGLRQGLNTEAFF. As DNA, the CDR3 is TGCGCCAGCAGCCAAGGATTGAGACAGGGACTGAACACTGAAGCTTTCTTT.

The V call is TRBV7-2, the J call TRBJ2-5, with 9 bases identical to TRBD2. V lost 1 base, J lost 7 bases, and 7 bases stayed unmatched. Germline CDR1 and CDR2: SGHTA and FQGNSA. The CDR3 is 15 residues long. The CDR3, as DNA: TGTGCCAGCAGCTTAGTAGGGACGCGGGAGGGGACCCAGTACTTC. The encoded protein is CASSLVGTREGTQYF.

The chain has TRBV9 and TRBJ2-1; D might be TRBD1 (5 bases). The length of the CDR3 is 13 residues. V dropped 10 bases and J dropped 6 bases, with 17 bases sitting between them. CDR1 and CDR2 from the germline V gene are SGDLS and YYNGEE. The CDR3 region has the DNA TGTGCCCCAAAACAGGTGGGGTTCAATGAGCAGTTCTTC. Amino acid sequence: CAPKQVGFNEQFF.

The chain employs TRBV28 and TRBJ2-6; the D is unclear. The V end was cut by 3 bases, the J end by 0 bases, with 12 bases between. Germline CDR1 MDHEN, CDR2 SYDVKM. The CDR3 is made up of 17 amino acids. The DNA of the CDR3 is TGTGCCAGCAGTTTGCTCCGCCGGAGCTCTGGGGCCAACGTCCTGACTTTC. Its protein product is CASSLLRRSSGANVLTF. Variable domain in full (rest from reference TRBV28 and TRBJ2-6): DVKVTQSSRYLVKRTGEKVFLECVQDMDHENMFWYRQDPGLGLRLIYFSYDVKMKEKGDIPEGYSVSREKKERFSLILESASTNQTSMYLCASSLLRRSSGANVLTFGAGSRLTVL.

The rearrangement links TRBV27 to TRBJ2-1; perhaps TRBD1 as D (6 bases). The CDR3 extends over 14 amino acids. The germline V gene encodes CDR1 MNHEY and CDR2 SMNVEV (reference sequence). Trimming left V 5 bases short and J 1 base short, with 9 bases between. CDR3 DNA sequence: TGTGCCAGCAGTACGACAGGTTCCTACAATGAGCAGTTCTTC. Its protein product is CASSTTGSYNEQFF.

The rearrangement joins TRBV6-5 to TRBJ2-7; 9 nucleotides line up with TRBD2. This CDR3 region has 15 residues. The J segment lost 2 bases and the V segment lost 0 bases, leaving 2 bases of the junction unmatched. Germline V gene data show CDR1 as MNHEY and CDR2 as SVGAGI. CDR3 coding DNA: TGTGCCAGCAGTTACTCGGCGGGAGGGCCCTACGAGCAGTACTTC. This codes for CASSYSAGGPYEQYF.

This rearrangement joins TRBV11-2 to TRBJ2-1; D might be TRBD2 (6 bases). CDR1 SGHAT and CDR2 FQNNGV come from the germline V gene. The CDR3 is 16 amino acids. Trimming cost V 1 base and J 3 bases, with 13 bases left between them. The chain's CDR3 is CASSLALATYYNEQFF. The CDR3 DNA follows: TGTGCCAGCAGCTTAGCTCTAGCGACATACTACAATGAGCAGTTCTTC.

The J gene is TRBJ1-2, the V gene TRBV24-1, with a tentative D call TRBD1 (6 bases). The germline V gene encodes CDR1 KGHDR and CDR2 SFDVKD. Trimming shortened V by 0 bases and J by 8 bases, and 12 bases separated the two germline ends. The CDR3 length is 14 residues. The CDR3 nucleotides are TGTGCCACCAGTGATTTGCAGGGGTACGGCGGCTACACCTTC. Translated: CATSDLQGYGGYTF.

The chain is built from TRBV6-1 and TRBJ1-5, with D hard to call. Trimming shortened V by 2 bases and J by 3 bases, and 14 bases separated the two germline ends. The CDR3 totals 16 residues. Germline assignment: CDR1 MNHNS and CDR2 SASEGT. In DNA, the CDR3 is TGTGCCAGCAGTGAACTCGGCAGGCACCTCAATCAGCCCCAGCATTTT. Translation gives CASSELGRHLNQPQHF.

This sequence joins TRBV10-2 and TRBJ2-5; 7 bases match TRBD2. The germline V gene has CDR1 WSHSY and CDR2 SAAADI. The CDR3 extends over 13 amino acids. J lost 3 bases, V lost 4 bases, and 2 bases had no gene match. The CDR3 DNA follows: TGCGCCAGCAGTGTGCGGGGGAAAGAGACCCAGTACTTC. Residues: CASSVRGKETQYF.

The chain carries TRBV19 and TRBJ1-1; D gene unclear. This CDR3 is built from 17 residues. From germline, CDR1 is LNHDA and CDR2 SQIVND (reference sequence). V was clipped by 2 bases and J by 6 bases, with 22 bases between them. CDR3: CASSIRMWSPAFSEAFF. CDR3 coding DNA: TGTGCCAGTAGTATAAGAATGTGGAGTCCGGCGTTTTCTGAAGCTTTCTTT.

The chain links TRBV23-1 to TRBJ2-1; 9 positions match TRBD1. TRBV23-1 is designated an ORF whose function remains uncertain. CDR3 length: 15 amino acids. Trimming at V came to 2 bases and at J to 5 bases, leaving 4 bases not matched to a gene. CDR3 nucleotide sequence: TGCGCCAGCAGTCAACCCGGGACAGGGAACAATGAGCAGTTCTTC. Amino acid sequence: CASSQPGTGNNEQFF.

Only a few counts were recorded for this clone. V and J are TRBV27 and TRBJ2-1, with 11 bases matching TRBD2. CDR3 length: 14 residues. Trimming at V came to 6 bases and at J to 6 bases, leaving 4 bases not matched to a gene. CDR1 is MNHEY and CDR2 is SMNVEV in the germline V gene (reference sequence). The DNA for the CDR3 is TGTGCCAGCAGGGTAGCGGGAGGGGGCAATGAGCAGTTCTTC. Protein: CASRVAGGGNEQFF.